A selection of T cell receptor beta chains follows, all from one sample in a study of T cell responses to AZD1222 COVID-19 vaccine. TCRdb keeps only in-frame clones here, not all; method: immunoSEQ multiplex PCR. The sample carries 200,000 or so clones, 87% recorded once. Sequencing was performed on peripheral blood, taken on day 0 of MenACWY control vaccination. The receptor set was obtained from an adult in good health. Both conserved end residues are part of each CDR3. A D gene is named only where the DNA matches it firmly. Part of the rows lack a size; the others show once, few, many or a class for expanded clones.

J,V,size,D,length,CDR3,DNA
TRBJ1-2,TRBV28,-,TRBD1,14,CASSWTGGTGGYTF,TGTGCCAGCAGTTGGACAGGGGGCACGGGTGGCTACACCTTC
TRBJ2-7,TRBV4-3,-,-,14,CASSQSRVTYEQYF,TGCGCCAGCAGCCAATCCAGGGTGACCTACGAGCAGTACTTC
TRBJ1-2,TRBV3-1/TRBV3-2,-,-,14,CASSQGGHGYGYTF,TGTGCCAGCAGCCAAGGCGGTCACGGCTATGGCTACACCTTC
TRBJ2-3,TRBV10-3,-,-,14,CAISEKGPADTQYF,TGTGCCATCAGTGAGAAGGGGCCTGCGGATACGCAGTATTTT
TRBJ2-7,TRBV5-8,-,-,14,CASSFGQTWVEQYF,TGTGCCAGCAGCTTCGGACAGACCTGGGTCGAGCAGTACTTC
TRBJ2-3,TRBV9,-,TRBD2,14,CASSVDGGRDTQYF,TGTGCCAGCAGCGTAGACGGGGGGAGAGATACGCAGTATTTT
TRBJ2-1,TRBV28,-,TRBD2,18,CASSLRASGRPGGDEQFF,TGTGCCAGCAGTTTAAGGGCAAGCGGGAGGCCAGGGGGGGATGAGCAGTTCTTC
TRBJ1-5,TRBV19,-,TRBD1,14,CASSPTGGEQPQHF,TGTGCCAGTAGCCCGACAGGGGGTGAACAGCCCCAGCATTTT
TRBJ1-1,TRBV19,-,-,13,CASSIGPNTEAFF,TGTGCCAGTAGTATAGGTCCGAACACTGAAGCTTTCTTT
TRBJ2-7,TRBV11-2,once,TRBD2,14,CASSRVAGRGEQYF,TGTGCCAGCAGCCGGGTAGCGGGAAGGGGGGAGCAGTACTTC
TRBJ1-1,TRBV25-1,-,-,14,CASSDPGPHREAFF,TGTGCCAGCAGCGACCCGGGACCCCACAGAGAAGCTTTCTTT
TRBJ1-1,TRBV5-6,-,-,13,CASRRGGYTEAFF,TGTGCCAGTCGAAGGGGAGGTTACACTGAAGCTTTCTTT
TRBJ1-1,TRBV6-5,-,TRBD1,14,CASSRQGSNTEAFF,TGTGCCAGCAGTCGACAGGGATCGAACACTGAAGCTTTCTTT
TRBJ2-2,TRBV9,-,-,16,CASSVGGDGNTGELFF,TGTGCCAGCAGCGTAGGTGGGGATGGAAACACCGGGGAGCTGTTTTTT
TRBJ1-4,TRBV27,-,TRBD1,16,CASSQTGGLYSEKLFF,TGTGCCAGCAGTCAGACAGGGGGTCTGTATAGTGAAAAACTGTTTTTT
TRBJ1-2,TRBV15,-,TRBD1,16,CATSRDLDRVLHGYTF,TGTGCCACCAGCAGAGATTTGGACAGGGTTCTTCATGGCTACACCTTC
TRBJ2-5,TRBV10-3,-,-,13,CAISETAKETQYF,TGTGCCATCAGTGAAACTGCAAAAGAGACCCAGTACTTC
TRBJ1-1,TRBV11-1,-,-,16,CASSFFGLQGNTEAFF,TGTGCCAGCAGCTTCTTTGGTCTTCAGGGGAACACTGAAGCTTTCTTT
TRBJ2-1,TRBV15,-,TRBD2,15,CATSKDRAGDREQFF,TGTGCCACCAGCAAAGACCGAGCGGGAGATCGTGAGCAGTTCTTC
TRBJ1-1,TRBV29-1,-,-,13,CSVVRLLNTEAFF,TGCAGCGTTGTGAGACTCCTGAACACTGAAGCTTTCTTT
TRBJ2-1,TRBV7-3,-,TRBD2,16,CASSLRASGGSREQFF,TGTGCCAGCAGCTTAAGGGCTAGCGGGGGATCTCGTGAGCAGTTCTTC
TRBJ2-5,TRBV4-2,-,-,12,CASSQVVETQYF,TGTGCCAGCAGCCAAGTAGTAGAGACCCAGTACTTC
TRBJ1-6,TRBV6-5,few,-,16,CASSWERLSYNSPLHF,TGTGCCAGCAGTTGGGAAAGATTATCCTATAATTCACCCCTCCACTTT
TRBJ2-1,TRBV6-5,-,TRBD2,15,CASSYEASGPNEQFF,TGTGCCAGCAGTTACGAGGCTAGCGGGCCAAATGAGCAGTTCTTC
TRBJ2-1,TRBV27,-,-,14,CASNFRTDYNEQFF,TGTGCCAGCAATTTTAGGACGGACTACAATGAGCAGTTCTTC
TRBJ1-6,TRBV6-5,-,-,16,CASSYSWVALDSPLHF,TGTGCCAGCAGTTACTCCTGGGTCGCTTTGGATTCACCCCTCCACTTT
TRBJ1-2,TRBV9,-,-,14,CASSVGGGNYGYTF,TGTGCCAGCAGCGTAGGAGGGGGTAACTATGGCTACACCTTC
TRBJ1-1,TRBV20-1,once,-,11,CSAASPTEAFF,TGCAGTGCTGCGTCTCCCACTGAAGCTTTCTTT
TRBJ2-2,TRBV19,-,TRBD1,16,CASSIRQGAGTGELFF,TGTGCCAGTAGTATACGACAGGGGGCGGGCACCGGGGAGCTGTTTTTT
TRBJ2-1,TRBV4-1,-,TRBD1,18,CASSPHQGQGSSYNEQFF,TGCGCCAGCAGCCCCCACCAGGGACAGGGGAGCTCCTACAATGAGCAGTTCTTC
TRBJ1-1,TRBV12-3/TRBV12-4,-,-,11,CASRLGTEAFF,TGTGCCAGCAGGCTGGGAACTGAAGCTTTCTTT
TRBJ2-7,TRBV7-3,-,-,13,CASGSLREHEQYF,TGTGCCAGCGGATCCCTCAGGGAGCACGAGCAGTACTTC
TRBJ2-7,TRBV7-9,many,TRBD2,16,CASSLFTSVGSYEQYF,TGTGCCAGCAGCTTATTTACTAGCGTAGGGTCCTACGAGCAGTACTTC
TRBJ2-1,TRBV5-1,once,-,15,CASSLAQGRAGEQFF,TGCGCCAGCAGCTTGGCACAGGGGAGGGCCGGAGAGCAGTTCTTC
TRBJ1-2,TRBV4-1,-,-,16,CASSQIRAGAPYGYTF,TGCGCCAGCAGCCAAATTAGGGCAGGGGCGCCCTATGGCTACACCTTC
TRBJ2-3,TRBV13,-,TRBD1,16,CASSLGQGEGTDTQYF,TGTGCCAGCAGCTTAGGACAGGGGGAGGGCACAGATACGCAGTATTTT
TRBJ2-7,TRBV4-3,once,-,12,CASSQGQGEQYF,TGCGCCAGCAGCCAAGGGCAGGGCGAGCAGTACTTC
TRBJ2-1,TRBV6-2/TRBV6-3,-,-,15,CASSYSNRRDNEQFF,TGTGCCAGCAGTTACTCGAATCGGCGGGACAATGAGCAGTTCTTC
TRBJ1-6,TRBV30,few,-,12,CAWSSMDSPLHF,TGTGCCTGGAGTTCCATGGATTCACCCCTCCACTTT
TRBJ1-1,TRBV3-1/TRBV3-2,-,TRBD1,14,CASSPRDRVFGAFF,TGTGCCAGCAGTCCTCGGGACAGGGTGTTTGGGGCTTTCTTT
TRBJ2-7,TRBV28,-,-,15,CASSPRWRDSYEQYF,TGTGCCAGCAGTCCCCGGTGGCGGGACTCCTACGAGCAGTACTTC
TRBJ2-1,TRBV5-8,-,-,16,CASSSVRGLPGNEQFF,TGTGCCAGCAGCTCGGTCAGGGGCCTTCCGGGGAATGAGCAGTTCTTC
TRBJ2-2,TRBV12-3/TRBV12-4,-,-,13,CASRPGGAGELFF,TGTGCCAGCAGGCCCGGGGGAGCCGGGGAGCTGTTTTTT
TRBJ1-2,TRBV7-8,-,-,14,CASSLAGPRGGYTF,TGTGCCAGCAGCTTAGCCGGACCTCGGGGTGGCTACACCTTC
TRBJ1-5,TRBV4-3,-,-,16,CASSQDHGGLNQPQHF,TGCGCCAGCAGCCAAGATCATGGGGGGCTCAATCAGCCCCAGCATTTT
TRBJ1-5,TRBV6-5,-,-,11,CASSNNQPQHF,TGTGCCAGCAGTAACAATCAGCCCCAGCATTTT
TRBJ1-6,TRBV2,once,-,11,CASSPYSPLHF,TGTGCCAGCAGCCCCTATTCACCCCTCCACTTT
TRBJ1-2,TRBV28,once,-,13,CASSFDSGYGYTF,TGTGCCAGCAGTTTTGATTCGGGGTATGGCTACACCTTC
TRBJ2-7,TRBV11-2,few,TRBD2,20,CASSLDVTVGSLAGEYEQYF,TGTGCCAGCAGCTTAGATGTAACAGTGGGATCACTAGCGGGAGAGTACGAGCAGTACTTC
TRBJ2-1,TRBV3-1/TRBV3-2,-,TRBD2,13,CASSQKLAHEQFF,TGTGCCAGCAGCCAAAAACTAGCGCATGAGCAGTTCTTC
TRBJ2-5,TRBV6-4,few,TRBD2,16,CASSDPTSGGQETQYF,TGTGCCAGCAGTGACCCAACTAGCGGGGGACAAGAGACCCAGTACTTC